The 21 T cell receptor beta chains in this list originate from one sample, sequenced in a study of blood T cell repertoires in COVID-19 (dated by TCRdb to between 2020 and 2021). The library was prepared using the immunoSEQ multiplex PCR assay. TCRdb carries this immuneACCESS record with in-frame sequences only. Its versions omit some clonotypes, under half of them owing to an unresolved V gene in the studies checked, with the rest unexplained. This sample holds over 250,000 clones; approximately 84% were observed only once. Jointly, the top ten make up roughly 1.5% of the sample. The sequenced sample consisted of peripheral blood. These receptor sequences come from a human donor with COVID-19, enrolled during active disease. The donor label of this sample is uncertain.

This chain uses TRBV27 with TRBJ2-1; D not resolved. The V end lost 5 bases, the J end lost 4 bases, and 9 bases lay between the germline ends. CDR1 MNHEY and CDR2 SMNVEV come from the germline V gene (reference sequence). The CDR3 extends over 13 amino acids. The CDR3 here is CASSPRGYNEQFF. The CDR3, as DNA: TGTGCCAGCAGTCCCCGAGGATACAATGAGCAGTTCTTC.

As to this clone: The junction and the germline gene differ at one end; a read error may be behind it. The chain joins TRBV4-1 to TRBJ1-3, with D uncertain. The CDR3 length is 14 residues. Germline V lookup: CDR1 MGHRA, CDR2 YSYEKL. CDR3: CASSQQRVGDTIYF. The CDR3 DNA reads as TGCGCCAGCAGCCAGCAGCGGGTTGGAGACACCATATATTTT.

The chain has TRBV11-2 and TRBJ1-1; D is perhaps TRBD1 (6 bases). CDR1 SGHAT and CDR2 FQNNGV come from the germline V gene. Trimming cost V 3 bases and J 10 bases, with 15 bases left between them. The CDR3 has 13 amino acids. The CDR3 reads CASSFSGTSVAFF. CDR3 nucleotides: TGTGCCAGCAGCTTTTCCGGGACAAGTGTAGCTTTCTTT.

V gene TRBV7-2 combines with J gene TRBJ2-5, with TRBD1 matching over 7 bases. This CDR3 has 14 amino acids. The germline CDR1 and CDR2 sequences are SGHTA and FQGNSA. J gave up 4 bases and V 2 bases, and 4 bases lay outside the gene matches. The CDR3 is CASSLRQGPETQYF. CDR3 in DNA: TGTGCCAGCAGCTTACGACAGGGTCCAGAGACCCAGTACTTC.

The chain recombines TRBV28 with TRBJ2-5; TRBD2 aligns across 7 bases. CDR1 is MDHEN, CDR2 SYDVKM, per germline. CDR3 length: 12 residues. V shed 6 bases, J shed 9 bases, and the junction held 7 bases outside the gene matches. CDR3 amino acids: CASRSGTIPQYF. As DNA, the CDR3 is TGTGCCAGCAGGTCAGGGACTATTCCCCAGTACTTC.

The chain carries TRBV7-8 and TRBJ1-6, with a weak D call TRBD1 (6 bases). V was shortened by 5 bases and J by 8 bases, with 7 bases between the two germline ends. Germline V gene data show CDR1 as SGHVS and CDR2 as FQNEAQ. The CDR3 sequence is 12 residues long. The DNA of the CDR3 is TGTGCCAGCAGCCACAGGGATTCACCCCTCCACTTT. Its protein product is CASSHRDSPLHF.

The J gene is TRBJ2-1, the V gene TRBV4-1; 9 positions match TRBD2. CDR3 length: 16 amino acids. J was trimmed by 5 bases and V by 4 bases; bases with no gene match: 9. In germline, CDR1 is MGHRA, CDR2 YSYEKL. CDR3 DNA sequence: TGCGCCAGCAGCCCAAGCGGGGGGCAGCCCAACAATGAGCAGTTCTTC. It is translated as CASSPSGGQPNNEQFF.

The gene calls are TRBV14 and TRBJ1-3; no firm D call. Germline loops: CDR1 SGHDN, CDR2 FVKESK. The length of the CDR3 is 18 residues. Trimming left V 4 bases short and J 4 bases short, with 23 bases between. CDR3 region: CASSPRPWYSRSGNTIYF. In DNA form, the CDR3 reads TGTGCCAGCAGCCCCCGTCCTTGGTACTCCCGCTCGGGAAACACCATATATTTT.

The chain carries TRBV29-1 and TRBJ2-1; 7 nucleotides match TRBD2. The CDR3 has 14 residues. Germline CDR1 is SQVTM and CDR2 is ANQGSEA. Unmatched junction bases numbered 8, after V lost 5 bases and J lost 4 bases. The CDR3 sequence: CSVRSSGPYNEQFF. The CDR3 DNA follows: TGCAGCGTTAGGTCTAGCGGACCGTACAATGAGCAGTTCTTC.

This chain connects TRBV7-2 to TRBJ1-5; 10 bases fit TRBD1. Germline assignment: CDR1 SGHTA and CDR2 FQGNSA. This CDR3 has 15 residues. V gave up 4 bases and J gave up 7 bases; unmatched junction bases: 7. CDR3 sequence: CASSSRDRGSQPQHF. The CDR3 bases are TGTGCCAGCAGCTCCCGGGACAGGGGCTCCCAGCCCCAGCATTTT.

V gene TRBV7-2 combines with J gene TRBJ1-3; D gene uncertain. CDR1 and CDR2 (germline): SGHTA, FQGNSA. Trimming removed 4 bases from V and 1 base from J, with 14 bases in between. There are 16 residues in the CDR3. Here the CDR3 reads CASSYEAPVSGNTIYF. As DNA, the CDR3 is TGTGCCAGCAGCTATGAGGCCCCGGTGTCTGGAAACACCATATATTTT.

This clone was seen a single time. This chain joins TRBV28 and TRBJ1-5; 10 nucleotides align to TRBD1. Per the germline V gene, CDR1 is MDHEN and CDR2 is SYDVKM. Trimming removed 7 bases from V and 7 bases from J; junction bases left unmatched: 4. The CDR3 contains 13 residues. The CDR3 nucleotides read TGTGCCAGCATGAGGGACAGGGGCCAGCCCCAGCATTTT. Translation gives CASMRDRGQPQHF.

This clone has just a few counts. The chain couples TRBV7-3 to TRBJ2-2, with a tentative D call TRBD1 (6 bases). In germline, CDR1 is SGHTA, CDR2 FQGTGA. V lost 6 bases and J 1 base, leaving 9 bases between the germline ends. CDR3 length equals 14 residues. The CDR3 DNA sequence: TGTGCCAGCAGGCAGGGACAGAACACCGGGGAGCTGTTTTTT. It encodes CASRQGQNTGELFF.

The rearrangement uses TRBV3-1 (or the pseudogene TRBV3-2) and TRBJ1-4; 11 bases are a match to TRBD1. From germline, CDR1 is LGHDT and CDR2 YNNKEL (reference sequence). V trimming: 3 bases; J trimming: 8 bases; junction bases outside the gene matches: 2. This CDR3 region has 14 residues. Here the CDR3 reads CASSQRDRGEKLFF. The CDR3 DNA follows: TGTGCCAGCAGCCAGCGGGACAGGGGGGAAAAACTGTTTTTT.

V usage is TRBV6-2 or TRBV6-3 and J usage is TRBJ2-1; 11 nucleotides agree with TRBD2. Per germline, CDR1 MNHEY and CDR2 SVGEGT. The CDR3 runs to 17 residues. J gave up 9 bases and V 2 bases, and 12 bases lay outside the gene matches. The CDR3 reads CASSYPILAGVVLEQFF. CDR3 DNA sequence: TGTGCCAGCAGTTACCCGATACTAGCGGGAGTTGTTCTTGAGCAGTTCTTC.

This chain joins TRBV7-9 and TRBJ1-2, with D hard to call. Germline lookup yields CDR1 SEHNR and CDR2 FQNEAQ (reference sequence). The CDR3 spans 13 residues. With 0 bases removed from V and 2 bases from J, the gap between germline ends came to 4 bases. The CDR3 loop is CASSLALNYGYTF. In DNA form, the CDR3 reads TGTGCCAGCAGCTTAGCGCTAAACTATGGCTACACCTTC.

J is TRBJ1-5 and V is TRBV7-2; TRBD1 matches at 10 bases. Per the germline V gene, CDR1 is SGHTA and CDR2 is FQGNSA. CDR3 length equals 17 residues. After removal of 4 bases from V and 1 base from J, the junction contained 7 bases not matched to a gene. Here the CDR3 DNA reads TGTGCCAGCAGCTCCGGGACAGGGGATAGGAGCAATCAGCCCCAGCATTTT. Its protein product is CASSSGTGDRSNQPQHF.

The count of this clone is one. This rearrangement joins TRBV19 to TRBJ2-7, with TRBD2 matching 7 bases. The germline CDR1 and CDR2 sequences are LNHDA and SQIVND (reference sequence). The CDR3 loop spans 13 amino acids. The junction had 4 bases not matched to a gene; V was cut back by 5 bases and J by 3 bases. The CDR3, as DNA: TGTGCCAGTAGTGCACTAGCGAACTACGAGCAGTACTTC. Protein product: CASSALANYEQYF.

The rearrangement links TRBV4-1 to TRBJ2-1; no clear D. Germline CDR1 is MGHRA and CDR2 is YSYEKL. The V end was cut by 1 base, the J end by 5 bases, with 12 bases between. This CDR3 is 15 amino acids long. CDR3 residues: CASSQAPQQNNEQFF. The CDR3 bases are TGCGCCAGCAGCCAAGCCCCCCAACAGAACAATGAGCAGTTCTTC.

This chain uses TRBV5-1 with TRBJ1-2, with D hard to call. Trimming removed 0 bases from V and 4 bases from J, with 13 bases in between. Per the germline V gene, CDR1 is SGHRS and CDR2 is YFSETQ. This CDR3 is 15 amino acids long. CDR3 residues: CASSLGPGEAYGYTF. CDR3 coding DNA: TGCGCCAGCAGCTTGGGTCCCGGTGAGGCCTATGGCTACACCTTC.

This chain uses TRBV5-6 with TRBJ1-1; 10 positions match TRBD1. This CDR3 is built from 18 residues. With 0 bases clipped from V and 2 bases from J, the junction kept 10 bases outside the gene matches. From germline, CDR1 is SGHDT and CDR2 YYEEEE. CDR3 amino acids: CASSLVVGQGIRNTEAFF. The DNA for the CDR3 is TGTGCCAGCAGCTTGGTTGTGGGACAGGGGATCCGAAACACTGAAGCTTTCTTT.